Listed below are T cell receptor beta chains from one sample, sequenced in a study of T cell responses to AZD1222 COVID-19 vaccine. Produced via immunoSEQ multiplex PCR; TCRdb's table is partial and in-frame only. Of about 170,000 clones in the sample, 80% to 90% were seen once. The input for sequencing was peripheral blood, taken on day 0 of AZD1222 vaccination. The receptors were gathered from an adult in good health. The CDR3 runs from the conserved cysteine through the conserved F or W.

v_gene: TRBV19
CDR3aa: CATSTRGEYTGELFF

v_gene: TRBV18
CDR3aa: CASSSSTGTGTSGNTIYF

v_gene: TRBV3-1/TRBV3-2
CDR3aa: CASSTLQGARSTDTQYF

v_gene: TRBV29-1
CDR3aa: CSVRILFTDTQYF

v_gene: TRBV19
CDR3aa: CASSITGFEKLFF

v_gene: TRBV28
CDR3aa: CASSSPGGRGGGNSPLHF

v_gene: TRBV13
CDR3aa: CASSVRTVNYGYTF

v_gene: TRBV5-1
CDR3aa: CASRTQGGPNEKLFF

v_gene: TRBV5-6
CDR3aa: CASKGFNSPLHF

v_gene: TRBV6-6
CDR3aa: CASSYEAGDSNQPQHF

v_gene: TRBV5-4
CDR3aa: CASSLGGEDTQYF

v_gene: TRBV12-3/TRBV12-4
CDR3aa: CASRNNIAETQYF

v_gene: TRBV6-1
CDR3aa: CASSEVRGRSSGANVLTF

v_gene: TRBV4-3
CDR3aa: CASSQARPLAGGYNEQFF

v_gene: TRBV12-3/TRBV12-4
CDR3aa: CASSLVVEAFF

v_gene: TRBV4-2
CDR3aa: CASSQDAPNTDTQYF

v_gene: TRBV29-1
CDR3aa: CSVGEYEAFF

v_gene: TRBV28
CDR3aa: CASSFPGRGYAGGYTF

v_gene: TRBV11-1
CDR3aa: CASSLAKGLQPQHF

v_gene: TRBV5-4
CDR3aa: CASSLLRRDQPQHF

v_gene: TRBV4-3
CDR3aa: CASSERQDRNTEAFF

v_gene: TRBV7-9
CDR3aa: CASSYRGNTGELFF

v_gene: TRBV19
CDR3aa: CASSIFGTGFTGELFF

v_gene: TRBV28
CDR3aa: CASSFSQENYEQYF

v_gene: TRBV9
CDR3aa: CASSPDGDSNQPQHF

v_gene: TRBV27
CDR3aa: CASSFGGVSYNEQFF

v_gene: TRBV6-4
CDR3aa: CASSDGDGNNEQFF

v_gene: TRBV18
CDR3aa: CASSPAQDSPLHF

v_gene: TRBV10-3
CDR3aa: CATKGGQIDEQFF

v_gene: TRBV7-3
CDR3aa: CASAVSGANVLTF

v_gene: TRBV2
CDR3aa: CASRRDRDTEAFF

v_gene: TRBV7-2
CDR3aa: CASRLGQRGINEQFF

v_gene: TRBV6-1
CDR3aa: CASSEPFDGRGRTEAFF

v_gene: TRBV19
CDR3aa: CASSTGTADSNQPQHF

v_gene: TRBV30
CDR3aa: CAWSVPLGSGGYNEKLFF

v_gene: TRBV11-2
CDR3aa: CASSLEPGDSNEQFF

v_gene: TRBV5-1
CDR3aa: CASSLAWQGATGELFF

v_gene: TRBV3-1/TRBV3-2
CDR3aa: CASSPTSGGTNEKLFF

v_gene: TRBV7-2
CDR3aa: CASSLDFSGGYGYTF

v_gene: TRBV5-4
CDR3aa: CASSTGQGSYEQFF

v_gene: TRBV7-6
CDR3aa: CASSLLFPVVRASSGANVLTF

v_gene: TRBV9
CDR3aa: CASSVSAGGQETQYF

v_gene: TRBV4-1
CDR3aa: CASSPHNTRRQTEAFF

v_gene: TRBV24-1
CDR3aa: CATSDGRGNAALETQYF

v_gene: TRBV27
CDR3aa: CASSFGADNQPQHF